These 3 T cell receptor beta chains were all obtained from the same sample, sequenced in a study of blood T cell repertoires in COVID-19 (dated by TCRdb to about 2020). The library came from the immunoSEQ multiplex PCR assay. The clones in this table, taken by TCRdb from immuneACCESS, are in-frame only. Not every clone is retained; where verified, under half of the shortfall comes from an unresolved V gene, and the cause of the rest is unknown. Counted in this sample were about 150,000 clones; 87% of them appeared once. Over 4.5% of the sample rests with the top ten. The sample was peripheral blood. The receptors here all came from a human donor in a cohort sampled during active COVID-19.

The chain uses TRBV28 and TRBJ1-5, with D perhaps TRBD1 (5 bases). CDR3 length: 18 residues. CDR1 is MDHEN and CDR2 is SYDVKM in the germline V gene. Trimming removed 5 bases from V and 3 bases from J, with 23 bases in between. The CDR3 region has the DNA TGTGCCAGCAGTCCAGAATTCCTGGGGGGGACGAACAATCAGCCCCAGCATTTT. Its translation: CASSPEFLGGTNNQPQHF.

This clone was counted only a few times. The gene calls are TRBV7-9 and TRBJ2-7; TRBD2 agrees at 7 bases. Germline trimming cut 4 bases from V and 3 bases from J; bases unmatched to any gene: 3. The germline V gene has CDR1 SEHNR and CDR2 FQNEAQ (reference sequence). This CDR3 has 13 amino acids. CDR3 in amino acids: CASSSLADYEQYF. CDR3 coding DNA: TGTGCCAGCAGCTCCCTAGCGGACTACGAGCAGTACTTC.

In its sample, this clone was seen once. The chain has TRBV7-3 and TRBJ1-2; TRBD1 agrees at 8 bases. The CDR3 is made up of 14 amino acids. In germline, CDR1 is SGHTA, CDR2 FQGTGA. J was trimmed by 8 bases and V by 2 bases; bases with no gene match: 7. CDR3 sequence reads: CASSLDATGVGYTF. The CDR3 nucleotides are TGTGCCAGCAGCTTAGATGCGACAGGGGTGGGCTACACCTTC. The whole variable domain, filled in from reference TRBV7-3 and TRBJ1-2, reads GAGVSQTPSNKVTEKGKYVELRCDPISGHTALYWYRQSLGQGPEFLIYFQGTGAADDSGLPNDRFFAVRPEGSVSTLKIQRTERGDSAVYLCASSLDATGVGYTFGSGTRLTVV.